The text below deals with one TCR beta chain. This entry belongs to a study of control samples from healthy donors and cancer patients. Profiling relied on immunoSEQ multiplex PCR, and the TCRdb table lists in-frame clones only, not all of them. Counted here are roughly 200,000 clones, about 95% occurring once; the ten biggest clones make up approximately 1.5%. Germline CDR1 LGHNA, CDR2 YSLEER. This CDR3 has 18 residues. Trimming pared 4 bases from V and 1 base from J, leaving 20 bases between. Specimen: blood. This receptor was obtained from a man aged 50 to 60 in good health. The chain employs TRBV4-3 and TRBJ2-1; weak D call: TRBD2 (5 bases). The CDR3 bases are TGCGCCAGCAGCCCGGATTCCATTCCGGGGAGTTCCTACAATGAGCAGTTCTTC. Its translation is CASSPDSIPGSSYNEQFF.